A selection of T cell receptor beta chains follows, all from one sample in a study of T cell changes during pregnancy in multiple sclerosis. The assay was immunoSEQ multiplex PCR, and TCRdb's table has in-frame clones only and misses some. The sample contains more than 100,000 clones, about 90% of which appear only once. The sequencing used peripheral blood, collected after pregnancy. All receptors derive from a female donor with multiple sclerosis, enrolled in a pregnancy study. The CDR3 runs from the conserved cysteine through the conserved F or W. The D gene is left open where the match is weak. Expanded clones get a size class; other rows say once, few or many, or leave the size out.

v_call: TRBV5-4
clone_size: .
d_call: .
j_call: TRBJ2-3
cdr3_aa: CASSLGRADTQYF
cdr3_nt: TGTGCCAGCAGCTTGGGCAGGGCAGATACGCAGTATTTT

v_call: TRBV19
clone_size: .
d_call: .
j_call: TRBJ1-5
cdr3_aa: CATGRGSNQPQHF
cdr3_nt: TGTGCCACGGGGAGGGGCAGCAATCAGCCCCAGCATTTT

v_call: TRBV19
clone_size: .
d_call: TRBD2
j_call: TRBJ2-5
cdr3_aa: CASSPSGGKGETQYF
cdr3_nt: TGTGCCAGTAGCCCTAGCGGGGGGAAAGGGGAGACCCAGTACTTC

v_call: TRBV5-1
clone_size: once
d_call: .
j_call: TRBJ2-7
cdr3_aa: CASSGSLTVNYEQYF
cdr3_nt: TGCGCCAGCAGCGGGTCCCTGACAGTGAACTACGAGCAGTACTTC

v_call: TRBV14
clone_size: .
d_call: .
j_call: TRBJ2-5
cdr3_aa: CASSQDRSRVEETQYF
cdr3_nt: TGTGCCAGCAGCCAAGATCGGAGCAGGGTTGAGGAGACCCAGTACTTC

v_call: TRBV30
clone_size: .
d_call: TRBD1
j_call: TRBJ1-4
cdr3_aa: CAWTRATGGSEKLFF
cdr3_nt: TGTGCCTGGACTAGGGCAACAGGGGGCTCTGAAAAACTGTTTTTT

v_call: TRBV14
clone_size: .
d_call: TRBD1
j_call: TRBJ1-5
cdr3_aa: CASSQTGVNQPQHF
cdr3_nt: TGTGCCAGCAGCCAAACAGGGGTAAATCAGCCCCAGCATTTT

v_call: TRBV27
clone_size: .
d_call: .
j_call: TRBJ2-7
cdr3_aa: CASSLTVAGSYEQYF
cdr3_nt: TGTGCCAGCAGTTTAACGGTGGCGGGAAGCTACGAGCAGTACTTC

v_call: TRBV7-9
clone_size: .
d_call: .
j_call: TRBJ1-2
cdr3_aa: CASSSYQGSYGYTF
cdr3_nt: TGTGCCAGCAGCTCGTATCAGGGGTCCTATGGCTACACCTTC

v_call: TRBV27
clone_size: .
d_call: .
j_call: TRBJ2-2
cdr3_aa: CASSLGGWGELFF
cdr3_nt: TGTGCCAGCAGTTTAGGAGGGTGGGGGGAGCTGTTTTTT

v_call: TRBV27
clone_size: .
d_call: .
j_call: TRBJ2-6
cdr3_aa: CASSLNRGVLTF
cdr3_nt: TGTGCCAGCAGTTTAAATAGGGGCGTCCTGACTTTC

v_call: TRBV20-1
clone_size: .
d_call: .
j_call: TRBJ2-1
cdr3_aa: CSAGAFEQFF
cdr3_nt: TGCAGTGCTGGGGCCTTTGAGCAGTTCTTC

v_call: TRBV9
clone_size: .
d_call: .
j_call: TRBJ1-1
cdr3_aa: CASSPTPGDGTEAFF
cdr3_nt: TGTGCCAGCAGCCCGACGCCAGGGGACGGCACTGAAGCTTTCTTT

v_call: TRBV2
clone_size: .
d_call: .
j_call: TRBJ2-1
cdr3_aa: CASGGRSGTYNEQFF
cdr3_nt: TGTGCCAGCGGGGGGAGGAGTGGGACTTACAATGAGCAGTTCTTC

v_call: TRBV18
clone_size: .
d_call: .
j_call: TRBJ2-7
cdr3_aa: CASSEGNEQYF
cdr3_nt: TGTGCCAGCTCAGAGGGAAACGAGCAGTACTTC

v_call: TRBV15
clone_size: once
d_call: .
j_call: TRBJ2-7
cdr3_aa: CATSRDPAGAPGEQYF
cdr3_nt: TGTGCCACCAGCAGAGATCCCGCGGGGGCCCCGGGCGAGCAGTACTTC

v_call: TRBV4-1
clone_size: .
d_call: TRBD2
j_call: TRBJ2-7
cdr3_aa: CASSDPWTSGLSYEQYF
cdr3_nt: TGCGCCAGCAGCGACCCATGGACTAGCGGGCTATCCTACGAGCAGTACTTC

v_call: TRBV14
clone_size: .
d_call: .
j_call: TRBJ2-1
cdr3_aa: CASSQPLSSYNEQFF
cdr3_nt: TGTGCCAGCAGCCAACCTCTAAGCTCCTACAATGAGCAGTTCTTC

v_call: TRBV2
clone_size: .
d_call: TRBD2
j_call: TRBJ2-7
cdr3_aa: CASSLAGGHYEQYF
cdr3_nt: TGTGCCAGCAGTCTCGCGGGGGGGCACTACGAGCAGTACTTC

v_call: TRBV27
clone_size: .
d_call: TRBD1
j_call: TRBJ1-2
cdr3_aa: CASSSIYRTGDNFYGYTF
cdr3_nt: TGTGCCAGCAGTTCGATATATAGGACAGGGGACAACTTCTATGGCTACACCTTC

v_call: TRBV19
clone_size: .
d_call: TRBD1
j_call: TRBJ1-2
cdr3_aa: CASMGTVNYGYTF
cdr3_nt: TGTGCCAGTATGGGGACAGTAAACTATGGCTACACCTTC

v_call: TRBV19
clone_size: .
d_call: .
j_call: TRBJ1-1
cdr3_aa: CASSPEVGEAFF
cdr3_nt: TGTGCCAGTAGTCCGGAGGTGGGTGAAGCTTTCTTT

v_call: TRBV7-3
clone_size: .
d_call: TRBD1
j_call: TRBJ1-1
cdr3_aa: CASSLQTGMNTEAFF
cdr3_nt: TGTGCCAGCAGCTTGCAGACAGGGATGAACACTGAAGCTTTCTTT

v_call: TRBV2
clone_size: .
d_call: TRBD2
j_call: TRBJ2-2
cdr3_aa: CASSVRTSGAHTGELFF
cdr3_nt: TGTGCCAGCAGTGTAAGGACTAGCGGGGCCCACACCGGGGAGCTGTTTTTT

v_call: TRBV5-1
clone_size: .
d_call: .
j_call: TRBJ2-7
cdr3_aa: CASSFDGSSYEQYF
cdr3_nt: TGCGCCAGCAGCTTTGACGGGAGCAGCTACGAGCAGTACTTC

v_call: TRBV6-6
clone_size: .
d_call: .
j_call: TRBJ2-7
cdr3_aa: CASSHPGLYEQYF
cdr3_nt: TGTGCCAGCAGTCACCCGGGACTTTACGAGCAGTACTTC

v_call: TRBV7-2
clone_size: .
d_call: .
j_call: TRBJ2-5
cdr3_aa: CASSRRVGQETQYF
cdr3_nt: TGTGCCAGCAGCCGGAGGGTGGGTCAAGAGACCCAGTACTTC

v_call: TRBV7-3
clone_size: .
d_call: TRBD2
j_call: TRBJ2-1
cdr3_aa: CASSLWSGKGYNEQFF
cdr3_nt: TGTGCCAGCAGCCTCTGGAGCGGGAAGGGTTACAATGAGCAGTTCTTC

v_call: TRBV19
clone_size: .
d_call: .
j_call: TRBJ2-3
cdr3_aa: CASSIGPSGTGTQYF
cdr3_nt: TGTGCCAGTAGTATAGGGCCCAGCGGTACGGGTACGCAGTATTTT

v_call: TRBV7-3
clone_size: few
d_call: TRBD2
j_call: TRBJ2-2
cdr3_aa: CASSAQRAGQNTGELFF
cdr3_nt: TGTGCCAGCAGCGCTCAGAGAGCGGGGCAGAACACCGGGGAGCTGTTTTTT

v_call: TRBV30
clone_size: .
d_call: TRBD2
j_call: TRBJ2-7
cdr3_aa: CAWSAGTSGFYEQYF
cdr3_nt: TGTGCCTGGAGTGCCGGGACTAGCGGGTTCTACGAGCAGTACTTC

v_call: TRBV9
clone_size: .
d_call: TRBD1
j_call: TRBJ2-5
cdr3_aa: CASSAHRGQRETQYF
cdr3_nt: TGTGCCAGCAGCGCACACAGGGGGCAGCGAGAGACCCAGTACTTC

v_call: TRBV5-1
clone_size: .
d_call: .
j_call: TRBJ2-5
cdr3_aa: CASSLERLGTQYF
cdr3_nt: TGCGCCAGCAGCTTGGAACGCCTCGGGACCCAGTACTTC

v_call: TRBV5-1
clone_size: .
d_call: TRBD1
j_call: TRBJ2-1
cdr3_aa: CASSLGGTVNNEQFF
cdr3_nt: TGCGCCAGCAGCTTGGGGGGGACAGTCAACAATGAGCAGTTCTTC

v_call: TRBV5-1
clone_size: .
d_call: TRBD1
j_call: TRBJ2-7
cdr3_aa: CASSPGQGFYEQYF
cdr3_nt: TGCGCCAGCAGCCCAGGACAGGGCTTCTACGAGCAGTACTTC

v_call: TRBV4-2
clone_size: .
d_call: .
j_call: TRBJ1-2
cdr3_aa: CASSQEDGDPNYGYTF
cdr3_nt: TGTGCCAGCAGCCAAGAGGATGGAGACCCTAACTATGGCTACACCTTC

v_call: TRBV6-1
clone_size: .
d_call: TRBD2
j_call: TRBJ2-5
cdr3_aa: CASSSGTREGAQYF
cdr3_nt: TGTGCCAGCAGTTCCGGGACTAGAGAGGGGGCCCAGTACTTC

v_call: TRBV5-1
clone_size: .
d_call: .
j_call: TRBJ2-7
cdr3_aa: CASSDQGIPYEQYF
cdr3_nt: TGCGCCAGCAGTGATCAGGGTATCCCCTACGAGCAGTACTTC

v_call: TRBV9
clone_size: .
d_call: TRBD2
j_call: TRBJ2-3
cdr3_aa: CASSTIPGGGSTDTQYF
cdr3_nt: TGTGCCAGCAGCACAATCCCGGGAGGAGGCAGCACAGATACGCAGTATTTT

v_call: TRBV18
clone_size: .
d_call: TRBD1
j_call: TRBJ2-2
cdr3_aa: CASSPPDRAVAGELFF
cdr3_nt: TGTGCCAGCTCACCACCGGACAGGGCGGTAGCCGGGGAGCTGTTTTTT